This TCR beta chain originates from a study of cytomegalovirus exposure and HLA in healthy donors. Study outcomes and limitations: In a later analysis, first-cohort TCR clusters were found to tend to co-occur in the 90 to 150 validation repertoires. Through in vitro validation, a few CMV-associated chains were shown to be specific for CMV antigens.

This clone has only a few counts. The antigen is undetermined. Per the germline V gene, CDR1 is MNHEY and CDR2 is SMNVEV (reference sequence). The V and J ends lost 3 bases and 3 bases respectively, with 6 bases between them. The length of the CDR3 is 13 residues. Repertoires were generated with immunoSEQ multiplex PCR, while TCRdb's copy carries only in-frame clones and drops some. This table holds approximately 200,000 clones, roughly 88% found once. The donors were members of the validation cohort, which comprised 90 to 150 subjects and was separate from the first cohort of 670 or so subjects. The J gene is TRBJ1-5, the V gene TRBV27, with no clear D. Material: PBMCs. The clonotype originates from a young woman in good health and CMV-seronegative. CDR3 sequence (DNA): TGTGCCAGCAGTTTGGCGGTCAATCAGCCCCAGCATTTT. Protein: CASSLAVNQPQHF.